This record looks at one T cell receptor (beta chain) sequence and its context. Antigen specificity is unknown. The authors extracted RNA and reverse transcribed it into cDNA as the sequencing template. This table comes from immunoSEQ multiplex PCR, and its TCRdb copy is limited to in-frame clones, with some not included. The sample shows fewer than 250,000 clones, less than 70% of them seen only once. Regarding treatment: oral pan-JAK inhibitor, 5-10 mg twice daily. V was shortened by 2 bases and J by 5 bases, with 14 bases between the two germline ends. Germline loops: CDR1 SGHRS, CDR2 YFSETQ. This CDR3 contains 14 residues. This entry comes from a study of CD8+ T cells in alopecia areata. The overall study: In an open-label trial, patients got 5 to 10 mg tofacitinib twice daily.

General observations from the study: Alphabeta T cells residing in normal skin are also sequenced in scalp samples.

Sequenced material: CD4+ T cells sorted from blood, taken between weeks 47 and 50, from a patient treated with tofacitinib. This clonotype was obtained from a human donor with alopecia areata. V and J are TRBV5-1 and TRBJ2-7, with TRBD1 as a possible D gene (6 bases). CDR3 in DNA: TGCGCCAGCAGCTTAATGAGGGGGTTCGACGAGCAGTACTTC. This sequence encodes CASSLMRGFDEQYF.